These 13 T cell receptor beta chains originate from one sample sequenced in a study of T cell repertoires in cytomegalovirus infection. Using its own MiXCR run on the reads, TCRdb lists one record per CDR3 protein. The data hold 600,000 to 700,000 distinct CDR3 sequences, with 30% to 35% observed a single time. For these receptors, no antigen is known. Source: cultured PBMCs, taken from culture after CMV antigen stimulation. Source of these receptors: a human donor in good health (CMV status not recorded). Some clones in this sample may be carry-over from other donors' samples.

There are a few counts of this clonotype. V is TRBV25-1 and J is TRBJ1-3; D is unclear. Germline values: CDR1 MGHDK, CDR2 SYGVNS. Trimming shortened V by 6 bases and J by 2 bases, and 11 bases separated the two germline ends. The CDR3 contains 14 residues. The CDR3 sequence: CASSWNVAGNTIYF. CDR3 coding DNA: TGTGCCAGCAGCTGGAACGTGGCTGGAAACACCATATATTTT.

This clonotype was detected only once. The chain couples TRBV19 to TRBJ2-3; D is possibly TRBD2 (6 bases). Trimming removed 6 bases at V and 11 bases at J, with 15 bases between. There are 12 residues in the CDR3. The germline V gene encodes CDR1 LNHDA and CDR2 SQIVND (reference sequence). CDR3 amino acids: CASRRRASVQYF. The CDR3 nucleotides read TGTGCCAGTAGAAGAAGGGCTAGCGTGCAGTATTTT.

This clonotype occurred many times. V usage is TRBV7-2 and J usage is TRBJ2-7, with D hard to call. This CDR3 is 14 amino acids long. The V gene's germline CDR1 is SGHTA and CDR2 FQGNSA. Trimming removed 5 bases at V and 0 bases at J, with 11 bases between. The CDR3 loop is CASSPGGSSYEQYF. CDR3 bases: TGTGCCAGCAGCCCGGGCGGAAGCTCCTACGAGCAGTACTTC.

The chain carries TRBV18 and TRBJ1-5; D gene uncertain. V was shortened by 2 bases and J by 7 bases, with 9 bases between the two germline ends. CDR1 and CDR2 (germline): KGHSH, LQKENI. The CDR3 length is 13 residues. The CDR3 sequence: CASSPSTGQPQHF. Here the CDR3 DNA reads TGTGCCAGCTCACCAAGCACCGGCCAGCCCCAGCATTTT.

The chain combines TRBV11-2 with TRBJ2-1; 7 bases line up with TRBD2. There are 17 residues in the CDR3. The germline V gene encodes CDR1 SGHAT and CDR2 FQNNGV. V shed 5 bases and J 5 bases; nucleotides not matched to a gene: 15. CDR3 amino acids: CASSPNWASGPHNEQFF. For the CDR3, the DNA is TGTGCCAGCAGCCCAAATTGGGCTAGCGGACCCCACAATGAGCAGTTCTTC.

This clonotype was seen repeatedly, ten times or more. This chain uses TRBV7-2 with TRBJ2-3; D is ambiguous. The CDR3 spans 15 residues. CDR1 is SGHTA, CDR2 FQGNSA, per germline. Deletions cut 5 bases from V and 2 bases from J, with 14 bases between. This CDR3 is CASSRFHTHTDTQYF. In DNA, the CDR3 is TGTGCCAGCAGCCGATTCCATACCCACACAGATACGCAGTATTTT. Full variable domain (remainder filled in from reference TRBV7-2 and TRBJ2-3): GAGVSQSPSNKVTEKGKDVELRCDPISGHTALYWYRQSLGQGLEFLIYFQGNSAPDKSGLPSDRFSAERTGGSVSTLTIQRTQQEDSAVYLCASSRFHTHTDTQYFGPGTRLTVL.

The chain couples TRBV18 to TRBJ1-6; possibly TRBD1 for D (5 bases). The CDR3 consists of 14 residues. Germline values: CDR1 KGHSH, CDR2 LQKENI. V shed 2 bases and J shed 9 bases, with 11 bases lying between them. The CDR3, as DNA: TGTGCCAGCTCACCAAACAGGTGGGGTTCACCCCTCCACTTT. Its protein product is CASSPNRWGSPLHF.

This clonotype was recorded at least ten times. The rearrangement uses TRBV7-2 and TRBJ2-1; D may be TRBD2 (6 bases). Germline V gene sequence: CDR1 SGHTA, CDR2 FQGNSA. V lost 2 bases and J 7 bases, leaving 15 bases between the germline ends. The length of the CDR3 is 15 residues. CDR3 in DNA: TGTGCCAGCAGCTTACAACTAGCCGGGGGAAATGAGCAGTTCTTC. Protein product: CASSLQLAGGNEQFF.

The chain recombines TRBV6-6 with TRBJ2-5, with 12 bases fitting TRBD1. Germline V lookup: CDR1 MNHNY, CDR2 SVGAGI (reference sequence). Trimming at V came to 5 bases and at J to 4 bases, leaving 5 bases not matched to a gene. This CDR3 comprises 15 residues. CDR3 region: CASSRRDRGPETQYF. The CDR3 region has the DNA TGTGCCAGCAGTCGCCGGGACAGGGGGCCAGAGACCCAGTACTTC.

The rearrangement joins TRBV7-2 to TRBJ1-2; D perhaps matches TRBD1 (5 bases). There are 17 residues in the CDR3. Germline-derived CDR1 and CDR2 are SGHTA and FQGNSA. The V gene lost 6 bases and the J gene lost 9 bases, with 29 bases spanning the gap. The chain's CDR3 is CASRPPGTPALVDRYTF. CDR3 DNA sequence: TGTGCCAGCAGACCTCCCGGGACCCCCGCCCTAGTGGATCGCTACACCTTC.

The chain combines TRBV4-2 with TRBJ2-5; TRBD2 agrees at 8 bases. The CDR3 sequence is 14 residues long. The germline CDR1 and CDR2 sequences are LGHNA and YNFKEQ. The V gene end was trimmed by 5 bases and the J gene end by 3 bases; junction bases not matched to a gene: 5. This chain's CDR3 is CASSVRGLEETQYF. The CDR3 coding sequence is TGTGCCAGCAGCGTTCGGGGACTAGAAGAGACCCAGTACTTC.

The rearrangement uses TRBV20-1 and TRBJ1-3; 8 nucleotides agree with TRBD1. The CDR3 loop spans 13 amino acids. The germline gives CDR1 DFQATT, CDR2 SNEGSKA (reference sequence). J was trimmed by 4 bases and V by 6 bases; bases with no gene match: 5. The CDR3 sequence is CSARTGFGNTIYF. CDR3 bases: TGCAGTGCCCGGACAGGGTTCGGAAACACCATATATTTT.

This clonotype was detected only a few times. The rearrangement links TRBV12-3 or TRBV12-4 to TRBJ1-1, with D unclear. Trimming left V 6 bases short and J 6 bases short, with 17 bases between. The CDR3 totals 14 residues. CDR3 protein: CASRNSPSISEAFF. The CDR3 DNA reads TGTGCCAGCAGAAACAGCCCATCGATATCTGAAGCTTTCTTT.